This TCR beta chain is drawn from a study of regulatory T cells in long-lasting Graves disease. Broader study findings: Sharing of public clonotypes was greater in persistent patients (2,741) than in new patients (around 880). TRBV28, TRBJ1-2 and TRBJ2-5 were favored in persistent disease.

Time point of the sample: persistent/refractory GD, antithyroid drugs over 5 years with positive TRAb. After RNA was extracted from PBMCs, the TCR library was made from it. On this clonotype itself: No antigen is known for it. The junction departs from germline at one end; a sequencing error may be responsible.

Germline V gene sequence: CDR1 MDHEN, CDR2 SYDVKM. The CDR3 length is 14 residues. The TCR beta library used iRepertoire HTBI primers with Arm-PCR amplification of CDR3. Methods used by the authors: Samples revealed 62 TRBV and some 15 TRBJ segments. TCRdb re-derived calls from the multiplex PCR reads in MiXCR, one entry per CDR3 protein. The V and J calls and clone size come from TCRdb's table, not from the authors' own analysis. The sample records 600,000 to 850,000 distinct CDR3 sequences, around 30% being singletons. The rearrangement joins TRBV28 to TRBJ1-2; D perhaps matches TRBD1 (6 bases). The clonotype was recovered from a female donor with Graves disease. Sequences were derived from peripheral blood mononuclear cells (PBMCs), sampled when the disease was refractory, from a patient treated with antithyroid drugs. The CDR3 DNA reads TGTCCCAGCAATCCTAGGGGGGGGAACTATGGCTACACCTTC. Its protein product is CPSNPRGGNYGYTF.